The 15 T cell receptor beta chains below come from one sample, sequenced in a study of tumor and adjacent non-tumor tissue in lung cancer. TCRbeta libraries were built with three rounds of nested PCR, modified from ARM-PCR. TCRdb fed the multiplex PCR reads into MiXCR, producing one record per CDR3 protein. The sample has about 200,000 distinct CDR3 sequences, 70% to 75% seen once. The template was RNA from unsorted bulk tissue. The specimen sequenced was lung tumor tissue. The receptors come from a man aged 55 to 69 with non-small cell lung cancer.

Notes on this clonotype: The junction differs from germline at one of its ends, possibly a read error. V usage is TRBV11-2 and J usage is TRBJ2-7; 7 bases match TRBD2. The CDR3 loop spans 16 amino acids. Looked up from germline, CDR1 is SGHAT and CDR2 is FQNNGV. CDR3 nucleotides: TGTGCCAGCAGCTCAGGCGGGGGTGCCTTTGCCTACGATCAGTACTTC. Translated: CASSSGGGAFAYDQYF.

A remark on this clonotype: The junction departs from the called germline gene at one end, perhaps through a read error. V gene TRBV24-1 combines with J gene TRBJ2-5; D is undetermined. CDR3 length equals 13 residues. Germline values: CDR1 KGHDR, CDR2 SFDVKD. CDR3 bases: TGTGCCACCAGTCCGGGTAGGAGAGAGACCCAGAACTTC. Residues: CATSPGRRETQNF.

In its sample, this clonotype was seen many times. J is TRBJ2-3 and V is TRBV20-1; the match to TRBD2 covers 9 bases. Trimming removed 6 bases from V and 1 base from J; junction bases left unmatched: 20. The V gene's germline CDR1 is DFQATT and CDR2 SNEGSKA (reference sequence). The CDR3 has 19 amino acids. CDR3 residues: CSAHAGGGARLAGTDTQYF. CDR3 nucleotide sequence: TGCAGTGCCCACGCTGGAGGGGGCGCGAGACTAGCGGGCACAGATACGCAGTATTTT.

About this clonotype: In this CDR3 the conserved last residue, phenylalanine or tryptophan, is missing, so a read error is likely. The chain is built from TRBV20-1 and TRBJ2-1; 8 nucleotides align to TRBD2. This CDR3 contains 16 residues. The V segment lost 7 bases and the J segment 2 bases; nucleotides outside the gene matches: 13. The germline CDR1 and CDR2 sequences are DFQATT and SNEGSKA (reference sequence). CDR3 nucleotides: TGCAGTGTTAGCGGGCGGGCGGGGGGCACCTACAATGAGCAGTTCTTG. It codes for CSVSGRAGGTYNEQFL.

As concerns this clonotype: The missing conserved phenylalanine or tryptophan at the end of this CDR3 makes a read error likely. The rearrangement uses TRBV5-1 and TRBJ1-5; TRBD1 matches at 8 bases. The ends lost 5 bases at V and 8 bases at J; junction bases unmatched: 6. The CDR3 loop spans 13 amino acids. Germline CDR1 and CDR2: SGHRS and YFSETQ. CDR3 in DNA: TGCGCCAGCAGTCTCGGACAGGGCGAGCCCCAGCATTAT. It translates to CASSLGQGEPQHY.

Worth noting for this clonotype: Its ends do not fully match the called genes, so a read error is possible. This chain links TRBV4-3 with TRBJ2-7, with 7 nucleotides matching TRBD2. CDR3 length equals 18 residues. Per germline, CDR1 LGHNA and CDR2 YSLEER. CDR3 residues: CSSNQELSGGPISYEQYF. CDR3 coding DNA: TGCTCCAGCAACCAAGAACTATCGGGAGGTCCAATCTCCTACGAGCAGTACTTC.

This clonotype was detected only a few times. The gene calls are TRBV4-1 and TRBJ1-4; 7 nucleotides line up with TRBD1. The trim removed 3 bases at V and 6 bases at J, leaving 10 bases unmatched. Germline values: CDR1 MGHRA, CDR2 YSYEKL. The CDR3 is 16 amino acids. The CDR3 here is CASSQAPGQRDEKLFF. CDR3 bases: TGCGCCAGCAGCCAGGCTCCGGGACAGCGGGATGAAAAACTGTTTTTT.

At least ten counts were recorded for this clonotype. The rearrangement uses TRBV6-6 and TRBJ2-5, with 10 bases fitting TRBD1. CDR1 is MNHNY and CDR2 is SVGAGI in the germline V gene (reference sequence). This CDR3 is 16 amino acids long. V dropped 0 bases and J dropped 6; count of bases not matched to a gene: 7. In nucleotides, the CDR3 is TGTGCCAGCAGTTACTCGCGGGACAGGGGAGGGAAGACCCAGTACTTC. Protein sequence: CASSYSRDRGGKTQYF.

With regard to this clonotype: This could be a read error, since a much larger clone is one nucleotide away. The rearrangement uses TRBV4-2 and TRBJ1-5; D gene uncertain. CDR3 length equals 18 residues. Germline CDR1 and CDR2: LGHNA and YNFKEQ. V was cut by 4 bases and J by 0 bases, with 19 bases left in between. Here the CDR3 reads CASSLDGQHHASNQPQHF. The CDR3 DNA sequence: TGTGCCAGCAGCCTAGATGGCCAGCACCACGCTAGCAATCAGCCCCAGCATTTT.

This clonotype was observed many times. The CDR3 is CASRPPPTYEQYF. CDR3 DNA sequence: TGTGCCAGCAGGCCGCCCCCAACGTACGAGCAGTACTTC. The chain recombines TRBV6-1 with TRBJ2-7; D is undetermined. Trimming took off 6 bases at V and 4 bases at J, with 13 bases between the two ends. Germline V lookup: CDR1 MNHNS, CDR2 SASEGT. There are 13 residues in the CDR3.

There are many counts of this clonotype. The chain couples TRBV20-1 to TRBJ2-7, with 9 bases identical to TRBD1. This CDR3 is 16 amino acids long. Germline CDR1 reads DFQATT; CDR2 reads SNEGSKA (reference sequence). The J segment lost 5 bases and the V segment lost 5 bases, leaving 16 bases of the junction unmatched. CDR3 region: CSASRRDRAYRDEQYF. The CDR3 DNA follows: TGCAGTGCTTCGCGACGGGACAGGGCGTATCGGGACGAGCAGTACTTC.

The chain carries TRBV5-4 and TRBJ2-1; TRBD1 or TRBD2 may be the D gene (5 bases each). The CDR3 has 11 residues. CDR1 is SGHNT and CDR2 is YYREEE in the germline V gene (reference sequence). V was trimmed by 8 bases and J by 14 bases, leaving 17 bases between them. In DNA form, the CDR3 reads TGTGCCAGGAACTTGTCCGGGACCGAGTTCTTC. This sequence encodes CARNLSGTEFF. The full variable domain, rest sourced from reference TRBV5-4 and TRBJ2-1, is ETGVTQSPTHLIKTRGQQVTLRCSSQSGHNTVSWYQQALGQGPQFIFQYYREEENGRGNFPPRFSGLQFPNYSSELNVNALELDDSALYLCARNLSGTEFFGPGTRLTVL.

This clonotype was observed a handful of times. This sequence may be a read error, since a much larger clone differs from it by one base. This chain joins TRBV6-1 and TRBJ2-4; the D gene is possibly TRBD1 (5 bases). The CDR3 extends over 12 amino acids. CDR1 MNHNS and CDR2 SASEGT come from the germline V gene. The V end lost 7 bases, the J end lost 15 bases, and 19 bases lay between the germline ends. The CDR3 DNA sequence: TGTGCCAGCAAGAGACAAGGGGTGACCCTGTACTTC. Translated, it gives CASKRQGVTLYF.

Concerning this clonotype: A junction boundary mismatches the germline segment, possibly from a read error. The chain uses TRBV6-5 and TRBJ2-7; D tentatively fits TRBD1 or TRBD2 (5 bases each). The CDR3 runs 16 residues. The germline V gene encodes CDR1 MNHEY and CDR2 SVGAGI. The CDR3 nucleotides are TGTACCAGCAGTAGCTCGGGACCCCTAAGTTCCTACGAGCAGTACTTC. Protein sequence: CTSSSSGPLSSYEQYF.

Note on this clonotype: One end of the junction does not line up with germline, which may come from a read error. The V gene is TRBV20-1, the J gene TRBJ1-1; TRBD1 might be the D (5 bases). The germline gives CDR1 DFQATT, CDR2 SNEGSKA (reference sequence). This CDR3 region has 15 residues. The CDR3 DNA follows: TGCAGAGCGTTCAAAATTGGACAAGCGAACGCTGAAGCTTTCTTT. This codes for CRAFKIGQANAEAFF.